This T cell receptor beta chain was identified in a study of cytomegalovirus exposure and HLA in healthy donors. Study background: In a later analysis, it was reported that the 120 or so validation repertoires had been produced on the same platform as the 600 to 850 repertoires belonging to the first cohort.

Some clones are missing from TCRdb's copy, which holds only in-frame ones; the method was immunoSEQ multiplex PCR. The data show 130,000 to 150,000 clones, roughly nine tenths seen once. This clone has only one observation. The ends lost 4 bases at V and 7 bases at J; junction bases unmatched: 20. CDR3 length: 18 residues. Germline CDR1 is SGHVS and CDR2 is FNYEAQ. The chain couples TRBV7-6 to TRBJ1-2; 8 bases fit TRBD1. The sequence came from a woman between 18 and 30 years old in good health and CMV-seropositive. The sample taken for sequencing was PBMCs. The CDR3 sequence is CASSSRRLLSGGQTGYTF. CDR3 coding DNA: TGTGCCAGCAGCTCCCGGAGGCTACTATCAGGGGGCCAGACTGGCTACACCTTC.